Listed below are T cell receptor beta chains from one sample, sequenced in a study of OX40 agonist ivuxolimab in advanced cancers. Generated by immunoSEQ multiplex PCR, the TCRdb table keeps only in-frame clones and is missing some. This table holds 10,000 to 15,000 clones, around 82% found once. Sequencing was performed on CD4+ or CD8+ T cells sorted from blood, taken in a trial of the OX40 agonist ivuxolimab. These receptors came from an adult with an advanced solid tumor such as melanoma, head and neck, liver or kidney cancer. Each CDR3 is given with its conserved first and last residue. The D gene is left open where the match is weak. The size field is filled for only some rows; it gives once, few, many or a size class.

j_call	clone_size	v_call	d_call	cdr3_nt	cdr3_aa
TRBJ1-1	once	TRBV7-8	.	TGTGCCAGCAGCCCAGGTGGGGGTGAAGCTTTCTTT	CASSPGGGEAFF
TRBJ2-1	.	TRBV29-1	TRBD2	TGCAGCGTTGAAGATCTTTGGGGGGGGAGCTCCTACAATGAGCAGTTCTTC	CSVEDLWGGSSYNEQFF
TRBJ2-1	.	TRBV15	TRBD2	TGTGCCACCAGCAGAGGACTAGCGGGCCTGGAAGAGCAGTTCTTC	CATSRGLAGLEEQFF
TRBJ1-2	.	TRBV4-2	TRBD1	TGTGCCAGCAGCCAAGAAGGGGACAGTGTCTATGGCTACACCTTC	CASSQEGDSVYGYTF
TRBJ1-1	medium-sized	TRBV19	.	TGTGCCAGTAAGCAAATGGTTTCAGGGCGCACCGCTGAAGCTTTCTTT	CASKQMVSGRTAEAFF
TRBJ1-5	few	TRBV5-1	TRBD1	TGCGCCAGCAATTTCTCTTGGGAAGGGGGCGACGAGGAACAGCCCCAGCATTTT	CASNFSWEGGDEEQPQHF
TRBJ2-7	.	TRBV19	.	TGTGCCAGTAGTATGAGGGGCGAGACACCTTACGAGCAGTACTTC	CASSMRGETPYEQYF
TRBJ2-1	.	TRBV27	TRBD2	TGTGCCAGTAGACTAGCGGGGGTATACAATGAGCAGTTCTTC	CASRLAGVYNEQFF
TRBJ2-2	.	TRBV7-7	.	TGTGCTAGCAGCGGGAACACCGGGGAGCTGTTTTTT	CASSGNTGELFF
TRBJ1-4	.	TRBV5-1	TRBD1	TGCGCCAGCAGCTCTCGGACAGGGTCAACTAATGAAAAACTGTTTTTT	CASSSRTGSTNEKLFF
TRBJ2-5	once	TRBV2	.	TGTGCCAGCAGTGCCGGAGGTCTAATCGGGGAGACCCAGTACTTC	CASSAGGLIGETQYF
TRBJ2-1	.	TRBV28	TRBD2	TGTGCCAGCAGTTTGGGGCGGGAGGACCACAATGAGCAGTTCTTC	CASSLGREDHNEQFF
TRBJ1-1	.	TRBV27	.	TGTGCCAGCAGTTACCAAGGGACTCCATTTGCTTTCTTT	CASSYQGTPFAFF
TRBJ2-5	once	TRBV30	.	TGTGCCTGGGTGCAGGGATTCGCAGAGACCCAGTACTTC	CAWVQGFAETQYF
TRBJ1-5	.	TRBV27	.	TGTGCTAGTAGGGCAAGGGGCTATAATCAGCCCCAGCATTTT	CASRARGYNQPQHF
TRBJ1-1	.	TRBV10-2	.	TGCGCCAGCAGTGAACAAGGGACTGAAGCTTTCTTT	CASSEQGTEAFF
TRBJ2-5	.	TRBV27	.	TGTGCCAGCAGCCCAAAAAGGGGCTCCCAAGAGACCCAGTACTTC	CASSPKRGSQETQYF
TRBJ2-5	.	TRBV7-2	.	TGTGCCAGCAGTTTGACAGTAGCTCCCTGGACCCAAGAGACCCAGTACTTC	CASSLTVAPWTQETQYF
TRBJ2-7	.	TRBV30	.	TGTGCCTGGAGTAGGGGCTCCTACGAGCAGTACTTC	CAWSRGSYEQYF
TRBJ1-1	few	TRBV7-8	.	TGTGCCAGCAGCTTAGGGGGATTGGGGACTGAAGCTTTCTTT	CASSLGGLGTEAFF
TRBJ2-5	once	TRBV9	.	TGTGCCAGCAGCGCGCGTCTAGGGGGTGCTTGGGAGACCCAGTACTTC	CASSARLGGAWETQYF
TRBJ2-3	.	TRBV6-6	.	TGTGCCAGCAGTTACTCACAGGGAACAGATACGCAGTATTTT	CASSYSQGTDTQYF
TRBJ2-1	.	TRBV9	.	TGTGCCAGCAGCGGGGGGACGTCCTACAATGAGCAGTTCTTC	CASSGGTSYNEQFF
TRBJ2-7	once	TRBV5-6	.	TGTGCCAGCAGCTTAGAACACCTCCCGAACGAGCAGTACTTC	CASSLEHLPNEQYF
TRBJ2-7	.	TRBV6-6	TRBD2	TGTGCCAGCGCCTTAGCGGGCTCCTACGAGCAGTACTTC	CASALAGSYEQYF
TRBJ1-4	.	TRBV7-9	.	TGTGCCAGCAGCCCCACCCTCGATGACAGGGAAAAACTGTTTTTT	CASSPTLDDREKLFF
TRBJ2-1	.	TRBV7-9	.	TGTGCCAGCAGCTTTGCTAGAGGGGAGTACAATGAGCAGTTCTTC	CASSFARGEYNEQFF
TRBJ2-2	.	TRBV6-4	.	TGTGCCAGCAGTGACTCCGGGACCGGGGAGCTGTTTTTT	CASSDSGTGELFF
TRBJ2-3	.	TRBV7-9	.	TGTGCCAGCAGCCCCCCGGGGAGGCCCTCCGATACGCAGTATTTT	CASSPPGRPSDTQYF
TRBJ2-7	.	TRBV2	TRBD2	TGTGCCAGCCTCTTAAGGGGCGGGAGATTAGGCGAGCAGTACTTC	CASLLRGGRLGEQYF
TRBJ2-2	.	TRBV4-1	.	TGCGCCAGCAGCCAAGAGGGTCAGGGGTCATTTTCTGGCGGGGAGCTGTTTTTT	CASSQEGQGSFSGGELFF
TRBJ2-4	.	TRBV2	TRBD1	TGTGCCAGCAGCGACCGGGACAGGGGGCTCATTCAGTACTTC	CASSDRDRGLIQYF
TRBJ1-2	.	TRBV19	.	TGTGCCAGTTTCAGCTATGGCTACACCTTC	CASFSYGYTF
TRBJ1-6	few	TRBV9	.	TGTGCCAGCAGCCTTAGGGACGGAGATAATTCACCCCTCCACTTT	CASSLRDGDNSPLHF
TRBJ1-1	.	TRBV10-3	.	TGTGCCATCAGTGAGGAACCGCCCGTGACTGAAGCTTTCTTT	CAISEEPPVTEAFF
TRBJ2-7	once	TRBV7-9	TRBD1	TGTGCCAGCAGCATCCAGGGGGCCCTAAACTACGAGCAGTACTTC	CASSIQGALNYEQYF
TRBJ2-6	.	TRBV7-3	.	TGTGCCAGCAGCTACGGTGAATCTGGGGCCAACGTCCTGACTTTC	CASSYGESGANVLTF
TRBJ2-1	.	TRBV7-2	.	TGTGCCAGCAGCTTAGTAATTAGGAGCTCCTACAATGAGCAGTTCTTC	CASSLVIRSSYNEQFF
TRBJ2-1	.	TRBV7-9	TRBD2	TGTGCCAGCATCGTCAGACTAGCGGGATTCAATGAGCAGTTCTTC	CASIVRLAGFNEQFF
TRBJ2-1	.	TRBV6-6	.	TGTGCCAGCAGTTACTCACTCGGGGAATCCTACAATGAGCAGTTCTTC	CASSYSLGESYNEQFF
TRBJ2-1	.	TRBV30	TRBD2	TGTGCCTGGGAGGGACTAGCGGGGGACATCCTCTACAATGAGCAGTTCTTC	CAWEGLAGDILYNEQFF
TRBJ2-2	.	TRBV21-1	.	TGTGCCAGCAGCAAAGAGGGTACGGACAGTCCATCCGGGGAGCTGTTTTTT	CASSKEGTDSPSGELFF
TRBJ2-1	medium-sized	TRBV27	.	TGTGCCAGCAGTCCGGGACAAACGAACAATGAGCAGTTCTTC	CASSPGQTNNEQFF
TRBJ2-1	once	TRBV5-4	TRBD1	TGTGCCAGCAGCTTGGGTGTGACAGGGGGCTATGAGCAGTTCTTC	CASSLGVTGGYEQFF
TRBJ2-6	.	TRBV19	.	TGTGCCAGTAGCCAAGTTACCGGGGCCAACGTCCTGACTTTC	CASSQVTGANVLTF
TRBJ2-7	few	TRBV7-8	.	TGTGCCAGCAGCTTATACATTTCCTACGAGCAGTACTTC	CASSLYISYEQYF
TRBJ2-7	.	TRBV19	TRBD1	TGTGCCAGTAGATTGTGGGACAGGGCGGAGGAGCAGTACTTC	CASRLWDRAEEQYF
TRBJ2-1	.	TRBV30	.	TGTGCCTGGGGGCCGGAGGGGGGGTATGAGCAGTTCTTC	CAWGPEGGYEQFF
TRBJ2-3	.	TRBV10-2	.	TGCGCCAGCAGTGGAGCGGGCAGGGGGGTCACAGATACGCAGTATTTT	CASSGAGRGVTDTQYF
TRBJ1-1	.	TRBV9	TRBD1	TGTGCCAGCAGCGTAGATTTTGGGGACAGGAACACTGAAGCTTTCTTT	CASSVDFGDRNTEAFF
TRBJ2-7	.	TRBV5-6	TRBD2	TGTGCCAGCAGCCCGGGGTCCGCGGGGGGTTTGAGAGAGCAGTACTTC	CASSPGSAGGLREQYF
TRBJ1-1	.	TRBV30	.	TGTGCCTGGAGTGTTTTGGGGACGGGGCTGACTGAAGCTTTCTTT	CAWSVLGTGLTEAFF
TRBJ1-1	.	TRBV11-2	TRBD1	TGTGCCAGCAGTCACTGGGACAGGGGGAACACTGAAGCTTTCTTT	CASSHWDRGNTEAFF